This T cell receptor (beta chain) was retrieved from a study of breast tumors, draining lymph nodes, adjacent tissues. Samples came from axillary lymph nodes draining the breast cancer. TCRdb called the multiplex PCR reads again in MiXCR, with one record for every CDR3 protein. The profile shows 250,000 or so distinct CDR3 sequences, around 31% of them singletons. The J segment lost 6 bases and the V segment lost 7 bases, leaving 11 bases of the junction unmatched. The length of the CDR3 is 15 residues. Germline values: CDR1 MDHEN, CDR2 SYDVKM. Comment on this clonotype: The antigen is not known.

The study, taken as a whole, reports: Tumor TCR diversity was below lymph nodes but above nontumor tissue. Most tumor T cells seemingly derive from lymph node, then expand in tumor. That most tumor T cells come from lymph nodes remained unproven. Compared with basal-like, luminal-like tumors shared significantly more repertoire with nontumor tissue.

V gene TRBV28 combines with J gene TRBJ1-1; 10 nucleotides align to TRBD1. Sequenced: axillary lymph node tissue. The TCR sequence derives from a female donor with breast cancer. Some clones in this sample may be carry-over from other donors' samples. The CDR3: CASNLARQGAPEAFF. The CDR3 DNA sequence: TGTGCCAGCAATCTGGCGCGACAGGGGGCGCCTGAAGCTTTCTTT.